These 6 T cell receptor beta chains were sequenced from one sample in a study of blood T cells in healthy people across ages. Next came a second PCR, run for about 6 to 11 cycles, which used a sample-barcoded 5' primer along with a J-beta primer mix. TCRdb called the 5' RACE reads again in MiXCR, with one record for every CDR3 protein. The table records 750,000 to 950,000 distinct CDR3 sequences, about 53% of them present only once. The material sequenced was blood. These receptors were taken from a man at least 80 years old in good health.

The chain has TRBV12-3 or TRBV12-4 and TRBJ2-7, with 10 bases lining up with TRBD2. The CDR3 runs to 16 residues. The V gene end was trimmed by 6 bases and the J gene end by 7 bases; junction bases not matched to a gene: 15. The CDR3 region is CASSLWLAGVGNEQYF. CDR3 in DNA: TGTGCCAGCAGCCTCTGGCTAGCGGGAGTTGGGAATGAGCAGTACTTC.

The CDR3 DNA reads as TGTGCCAGCAGCGTGGCAGCGCACTCTGGGGCCAACGTCCTGACTTTC. Its protein is CASSVAAHSGANVLTF. The rearrangement links TRBV9 to TRBJ2-6; D not resolved. Germline CDR1 is SGDLS and CDR2 is YYNGEE. The V gene lost 2 bases and the J gene lost 0 bases, with 9 bases spanning the gap. The CDR3 runs to 16 residues.

The gene calls are TRBV7-6 and TRBJ2-1, with D maybe TRBD2 (5 bases). The CDR3 consists of 14 residues. Germline V lookup: CDR1 SGHVS, CDR2 FNYEAQ. Trimming pared 4 bases from V and 9 bases from J, leaving 16 bases between. The CDR3: CASSSRLEAIEQFF. The CDR3 region has the DNA TGTGCCAGCAGCTCCCGGTTGGAGGCGATTGAGCAGTTCTTC.

This clonotype has just a few counts. The chain carries TRBV5-1 and TRBJ2-3; 9 positions agree with TRBD1. This CDR3 contains 14 residues. After removal of 6 bases from V and 4 bases from J, the junction contained 6 bases not matched to a gene. The germline gives CDR1 SGHRS, CDR2 YFSETQ. The CDR3, as DNA: TGCGCCAGCAACCCTCGGACAGGGGCAGATACGCAGTATTTT. Residues: CASNPRTGADTQYF.

This clonotype was seen a handful of times. The chain uses TRBV5-1 and TRBJ2-3; perhaps TRBD2 as D (5 bases). V dropped 4 bases and J dropped 0 bases, with 12 bases sitting between them. Germline CDR1 reads SGHRS; CDR2 reads YFSETQ. The CDR3 spans 15 residues. DNA for the CDR3: TGCGCCAGCAGCCCGACTACCCGAAGCACAGATACGCAGTATTTT. Translating gives CASSPTTRSTDTQYF.

The V gene is TRBV10-3, the J gene TRBJ1-1; TRBD1 might be the D (5 bases). The CDR3 has 12 residues. Germline CDR1 and CDR2: ENHRY and SYGVKD. Trimming took 11 bases from V and 2 from J, leaving 12 bases between them. For the CDR3, the DNA is TGTGCCTCCCAAGGGGTCAACACTGAAGCTTTCTTT. This translates into CASQGVNTEAFF.